This T cell receptor (beta chain) was captured by sequencing in a study of blood T cell repertoires in COVID-19 (dated by TCRdb to 2020 to 2021). In the study overall: Collaborator samples came from the United States, Italy and Spain and covered acute and convalescent phases of COVID-19. The samples were drawn from two sources: the first 160 participants of the ongoing ImmuneRACE study, and 1,254 subjects contributed by 6 global collaborators. The prospective study material was composed of cDNA or gDNA derived from T cells, B-cell-depleted T cells, or PBMCs. The dataset comprised deeply sampled blood TCRbeta repertoires from subjects exposed to, actively infected with, or recovered from COVID-19. The sample metadata nearly always contained a de-identified subject ID, COVID-19 status, age in years and sex. The repertoires were released in a freely available public database intended as a resource for research on the immune response to SARS-CoV-2. Where available, HLA class I and class II types were taken from metadata supplied by the sample provider and were not determined by assay-based typing.

The V end gives up 4 bases and the J end 5 bases, leaving 7 bases in the junction not matched to a gene. From the cysteine through the phenylalanine, the CDR3 covers 14 amino acids. The DNA shown is the 42-base CDR3, in frame from base 1. Via the germline V gene, CDR1 is SGHDT and CDR2 YYEEEE. Concerning this clone: It has no known antigen specificity. No much larger clonotype is one base removed from it; base qualities were not supplied.

Study-wide conclusions, independent of this receptor: The quantity of clinical and demographic metadata differed by source and by participant and was supplied without curation.

TCRbeta CDR3 regions were amplified from genomic DNA using the immunoSEQ Assay, a bias-controlled multiplex PCR. In the source study's methods: Nucleated cell counts per sample were estimated from amplification of reference gene primers within the assay. Sequence reads were collapsed and filtered to measure the absolute abundance of every unique TCRbeta CDR3 rearrangement. Productive Simpson clonality was computed per sample as the square root of Simpson's diversity index over productive rearrangements. The table was pulled from immuneACCESS by TCRdb, which kept in-frame rearrangements only. Such tables lose some clones; where checked, under half of the loss comes from unresolved V genes, and the rest has no known cause. The V and J calls and clone size were taken over from that table, and D and trimming were inferred from the DNA. In this sample the table shows roughly 140,000 clones, roughly 80% of which occur a single time. The biggest ten clones account for approximately 3.5% of the sample.

Another Seattle source contributed samples from volunteer blood donors who had recovered from COVID-19. Collaborating institutions collected whole blood in K2EDTA tubes following their own protocols. For TCRbeta analysis, collaborators shipped samples in one of three forms: frozen whole blood, isolated PBMCs, or DNA extracted from either of those sample types. Sequenced: peripheral blood. The TCR sequence derives from a man in his 70s who had recovered from COVID-19. In this chain, TRBV5-6 is recombined with TRBJ1-1; 8 middle bases align to TRBD1. The CDR3 corresponds to CASSARTGRTEAFF. Here is the DNA: TGTGCCAGCAGCGCTCGGACAGGGAGGACTGAAGCTTTCTTT. Joined to the reference TRBV5-6 and TRBJ1-1 proteins, this CDR3 gives the full variable domain: DAGVTQSPTHLIKTRGQQVTLRCSPKSGHDTVSWYQQALGQGPQFIFQYYEEEERQRGNFPDRFSGHQFPNYSSELNVNALLLGDSALYLCASSARTGRTEAFFGQGTRLTVV.